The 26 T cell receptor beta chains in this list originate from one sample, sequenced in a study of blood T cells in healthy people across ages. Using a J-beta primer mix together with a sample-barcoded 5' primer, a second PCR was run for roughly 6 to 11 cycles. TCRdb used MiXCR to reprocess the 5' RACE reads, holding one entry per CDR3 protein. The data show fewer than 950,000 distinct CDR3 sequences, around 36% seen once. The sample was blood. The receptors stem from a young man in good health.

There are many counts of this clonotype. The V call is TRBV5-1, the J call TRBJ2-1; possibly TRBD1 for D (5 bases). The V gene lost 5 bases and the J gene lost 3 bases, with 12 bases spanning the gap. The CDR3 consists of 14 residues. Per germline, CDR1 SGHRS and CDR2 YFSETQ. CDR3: CASRFEDIYNEQFF. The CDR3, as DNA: TGCGCCAGCAGATTCGAGGACATCTACAATGAGCAGTTCTTC.

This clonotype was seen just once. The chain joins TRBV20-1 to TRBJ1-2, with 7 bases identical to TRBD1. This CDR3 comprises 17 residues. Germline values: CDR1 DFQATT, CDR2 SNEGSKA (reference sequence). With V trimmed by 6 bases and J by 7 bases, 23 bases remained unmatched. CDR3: CSARREGTAYALCGYTF. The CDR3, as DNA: TGCAGTGCGCGTAGGGAGGGGACAGCATACGCACTATGTGGCTACACCTTC.

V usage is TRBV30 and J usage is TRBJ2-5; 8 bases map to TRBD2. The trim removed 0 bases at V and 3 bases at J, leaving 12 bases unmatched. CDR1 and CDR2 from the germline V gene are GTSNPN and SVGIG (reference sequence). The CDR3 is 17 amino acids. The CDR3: CAWSVRLGRGVKETQYF. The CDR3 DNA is TGTGCCTGGAGTGTACGGTTAGGGCGGGGGGTGAAAGAGACCCAGTACTTC.

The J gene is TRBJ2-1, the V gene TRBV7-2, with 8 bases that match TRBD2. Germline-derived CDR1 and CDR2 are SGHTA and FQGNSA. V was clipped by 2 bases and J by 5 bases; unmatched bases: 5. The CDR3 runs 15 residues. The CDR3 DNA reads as TGTGCCAGCAGCTTACATAGCGGGGTAAACAATGAGCAGTTCTTC. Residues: CASSLHSGVNNEQFF.

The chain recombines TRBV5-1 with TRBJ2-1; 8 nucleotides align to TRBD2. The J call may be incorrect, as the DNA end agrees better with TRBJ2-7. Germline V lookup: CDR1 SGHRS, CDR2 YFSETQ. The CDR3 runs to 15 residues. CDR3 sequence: CASSPTSGPYNEQYF. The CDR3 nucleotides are TGCGCCAGCAGCCCAACTAGCGGACCCTACAATGAGCAGTACTTC.

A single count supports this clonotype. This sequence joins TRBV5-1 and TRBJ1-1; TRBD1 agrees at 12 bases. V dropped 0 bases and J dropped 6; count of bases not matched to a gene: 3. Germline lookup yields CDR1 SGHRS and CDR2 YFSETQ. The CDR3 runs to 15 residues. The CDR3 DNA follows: TGCGCCAGCAGCTTGGCCGGGACAGGGGGCCCTGAAGCTTTCTTT. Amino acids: CASSLAGTGGPEAFF.

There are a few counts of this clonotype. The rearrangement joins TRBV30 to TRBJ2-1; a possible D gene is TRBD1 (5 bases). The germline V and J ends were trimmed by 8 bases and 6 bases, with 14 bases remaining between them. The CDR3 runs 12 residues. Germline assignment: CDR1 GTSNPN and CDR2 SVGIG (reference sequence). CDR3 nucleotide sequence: TGTGCCGGGGCGCATTACGCCAATGAGCAGTTCTTC. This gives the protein CAGAHYANEQFF.

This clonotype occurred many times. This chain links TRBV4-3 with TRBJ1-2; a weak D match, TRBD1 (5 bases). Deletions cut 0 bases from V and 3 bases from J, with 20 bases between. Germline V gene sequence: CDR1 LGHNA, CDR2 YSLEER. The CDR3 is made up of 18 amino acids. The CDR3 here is CASSQDWGREYRHYGYTF. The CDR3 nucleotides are TGCGCCAGCAGCCAAGATTGGGGCAGGGAATATCGGCACTATGGCTACACCTTC.

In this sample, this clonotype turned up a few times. CDR3 sequence: CASSYGMNTGELFF. The DNA of the CDR3 is TGTGCCAGCAGTTACGGGATGAACACCGGGGAGCTGTTTTTT. The chain recombines TRBV6-5 with TRBJ2-2; D not resolved. Trimming shortened V by 2 bases and J by 1 base, and 5 bases separated the two germline ends. The CDR3 contains 14 residues. CDR1 is MNHEY and CDR2 is SVGAGI in the germline V gene.

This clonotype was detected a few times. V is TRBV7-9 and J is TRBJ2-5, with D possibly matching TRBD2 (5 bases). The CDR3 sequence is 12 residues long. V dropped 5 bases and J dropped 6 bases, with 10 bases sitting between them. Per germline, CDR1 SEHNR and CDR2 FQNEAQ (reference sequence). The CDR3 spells CASSTLGKTQYF. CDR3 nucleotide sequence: TGTGCCAGCAGCACTCTCGGGAAGACCCAGTACTTC. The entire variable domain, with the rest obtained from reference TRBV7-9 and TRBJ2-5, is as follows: DTGVSQNPRHKITKRGQNVTFRCDPISEHNRLYWYRQTLGQGPEFLTYFQNEAQLEKSRLLSDRFSAERPKGSFSTLEIQRTEQGDSAMYLCASSTLGKTQYFGPGTRLLVL.

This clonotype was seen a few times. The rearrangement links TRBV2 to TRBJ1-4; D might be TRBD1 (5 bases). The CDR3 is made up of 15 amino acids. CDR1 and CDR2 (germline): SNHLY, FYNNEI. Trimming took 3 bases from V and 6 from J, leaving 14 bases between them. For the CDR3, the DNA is TGTGCCAGCAGTGATGTTGGGGGAGCGGATGAAAAACTGTTTTTT. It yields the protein CASSDVGGADEKLFF.

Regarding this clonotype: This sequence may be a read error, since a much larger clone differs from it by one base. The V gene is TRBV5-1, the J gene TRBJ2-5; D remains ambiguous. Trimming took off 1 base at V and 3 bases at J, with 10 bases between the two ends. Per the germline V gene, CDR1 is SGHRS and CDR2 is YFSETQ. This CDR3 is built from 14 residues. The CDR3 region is CASSLLDGKETQYF. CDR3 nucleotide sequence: TGCGCCAGCAGCTTGTTGGACGGAAAAGAGACCCAGTACTTC.

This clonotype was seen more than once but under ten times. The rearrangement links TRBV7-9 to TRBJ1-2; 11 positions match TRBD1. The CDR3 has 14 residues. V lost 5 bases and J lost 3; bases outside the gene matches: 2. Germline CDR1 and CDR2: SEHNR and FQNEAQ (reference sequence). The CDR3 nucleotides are TGTGCCAGCAGCCGGGACAGGGGGGACTATGGCTACACCTTC. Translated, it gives CASSRDRGDYGYTF.

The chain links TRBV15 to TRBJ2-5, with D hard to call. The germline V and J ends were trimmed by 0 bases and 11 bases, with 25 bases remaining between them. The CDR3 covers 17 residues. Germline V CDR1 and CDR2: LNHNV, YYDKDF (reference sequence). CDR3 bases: TGTGCCACCAGCAGAGATATGCAGCGCCGTTTCGGCAATGAGCAGTACTTC. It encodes CATSRDMQRRFGNEQYF.

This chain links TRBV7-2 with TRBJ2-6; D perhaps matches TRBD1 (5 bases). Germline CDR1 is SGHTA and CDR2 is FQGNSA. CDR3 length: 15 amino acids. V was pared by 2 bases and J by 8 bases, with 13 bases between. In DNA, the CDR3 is TGTGCCAGCAGCTTAAGTATCTCAGGGACCAACGTCCTGACTTTC. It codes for CASSLSISGTNVLTF.

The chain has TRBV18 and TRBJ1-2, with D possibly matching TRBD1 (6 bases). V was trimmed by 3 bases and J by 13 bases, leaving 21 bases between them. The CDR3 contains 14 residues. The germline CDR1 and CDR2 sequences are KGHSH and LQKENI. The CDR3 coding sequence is TGTGCCAGCTCACCTTCGGGGGCCAAGCCTACCCCCACCTTC. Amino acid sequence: CASSPSGAKPTPTF.

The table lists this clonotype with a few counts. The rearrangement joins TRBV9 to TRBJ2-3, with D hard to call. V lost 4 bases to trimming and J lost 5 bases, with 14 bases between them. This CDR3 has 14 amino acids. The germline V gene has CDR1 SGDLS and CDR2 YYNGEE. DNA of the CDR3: TGTGCCAGCAGCCCCCGAGAGTGGGGAGATACGCAGTATTTT. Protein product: CASSPREWGDTQYF.

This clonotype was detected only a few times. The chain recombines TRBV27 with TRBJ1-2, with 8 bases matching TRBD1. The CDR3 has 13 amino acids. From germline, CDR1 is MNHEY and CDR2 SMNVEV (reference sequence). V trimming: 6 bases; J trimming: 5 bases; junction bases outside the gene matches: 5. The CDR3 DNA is TGTGCCAGCAGGGCCGGGACAGGATATGGCTACACCTTC. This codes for CASRAGTGYGYTF.

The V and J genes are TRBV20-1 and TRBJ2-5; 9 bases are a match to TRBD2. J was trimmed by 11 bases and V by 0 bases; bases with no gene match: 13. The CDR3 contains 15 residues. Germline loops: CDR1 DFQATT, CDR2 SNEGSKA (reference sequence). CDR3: CSARDQRGVENEQYF. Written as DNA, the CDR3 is TGCAGTGCTAGAGATCAGCGGGGGGTCGAGAATGAGCAGTACTTC.

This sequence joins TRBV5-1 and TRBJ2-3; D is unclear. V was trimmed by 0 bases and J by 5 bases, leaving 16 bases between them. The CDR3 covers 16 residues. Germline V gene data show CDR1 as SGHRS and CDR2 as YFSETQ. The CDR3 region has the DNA TGCGCCAGCAGCTTGGCCTTGAGCCCACGACAAGATACGCAGTATTTT. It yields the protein CASSLALSPRQDTQYF.

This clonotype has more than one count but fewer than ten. Written as DNA, the CDR3 is TGCAGTGCTTCCATCCAGAGACTAGCGGGGAAACAAGAGACCCAGTACTTC. Its protein is CSASIQRLAGKQETQYF. The chain has TRBV20-1 and TRBJ2-5; TRBD2 matches at 11 bases. The CDR3 totals 17 residues. Germline V gene data show CDR1 as DFQATT and CDR2 as SNEGSKA (reference sequence). Germline trimming cut 5 bases from V and 2 bases from J; bases unmatched to any gene: 13.

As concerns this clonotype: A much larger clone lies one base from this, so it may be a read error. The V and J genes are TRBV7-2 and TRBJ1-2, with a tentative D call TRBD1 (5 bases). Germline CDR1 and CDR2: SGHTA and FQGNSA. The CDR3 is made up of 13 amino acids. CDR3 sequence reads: CASSVARGNGYTF. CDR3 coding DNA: TGTGCCAGCAGCGTAGCACGGGGCAATGGCTACACCTTC. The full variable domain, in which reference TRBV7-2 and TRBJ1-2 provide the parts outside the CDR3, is GAGVSQSPSNKVTEKGKDVELRCDPISGHTALYWYRQSLGQGLEFLIYFQGNSAPDKSGLPSDRFSAERTGGSVSTLTIQRTQQEDSAVYLCASSVARGNGYTFGSGTRLTVV.

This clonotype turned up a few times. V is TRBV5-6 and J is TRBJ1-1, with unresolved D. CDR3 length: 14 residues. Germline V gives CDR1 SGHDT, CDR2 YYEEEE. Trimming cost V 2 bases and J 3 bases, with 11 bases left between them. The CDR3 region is CASSFRRLDTEAFF. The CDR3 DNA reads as TGTGCCAGCAGCTTCCGACGGTTGGACACTGAAGCTTTCTTT.

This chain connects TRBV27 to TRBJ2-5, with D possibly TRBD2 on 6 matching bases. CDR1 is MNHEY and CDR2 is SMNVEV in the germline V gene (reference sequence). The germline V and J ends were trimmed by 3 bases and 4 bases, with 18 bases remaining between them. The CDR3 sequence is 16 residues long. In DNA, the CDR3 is TGTGCCAGCAGTTTGGAGGGCCAACCCCGGCCAGAGACCCAGTACTTC. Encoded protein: CASSLEGQPRPETQYF.

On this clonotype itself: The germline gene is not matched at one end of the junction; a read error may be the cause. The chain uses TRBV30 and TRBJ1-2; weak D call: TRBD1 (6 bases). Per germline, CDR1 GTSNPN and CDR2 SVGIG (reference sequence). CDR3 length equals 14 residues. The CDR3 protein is CARSEDNRAYGYTF. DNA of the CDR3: TGTGCCCGGAGTGAAGATAACAGGGCATATGGCTACACCTTC.

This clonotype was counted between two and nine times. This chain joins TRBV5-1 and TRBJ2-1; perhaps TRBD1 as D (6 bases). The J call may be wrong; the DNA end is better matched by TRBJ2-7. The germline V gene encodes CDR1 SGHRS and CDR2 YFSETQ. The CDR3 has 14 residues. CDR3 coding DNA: TGCGCCAGCAGCGGGACAAACTTATACAATGAGCAGTACTTC. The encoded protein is CASSGTNLYNEQYF.